Sequencing of this T cell receptor beta chain was carried out in a study of naive and memory T cell subsets. Two oligonucleotides, mixed equimolar, formed the beta constant-region primer covering TRBC1 and TRBC2. Ligated cDNA was amplified by four rounds of PCR with nested alpha and beta constant-region primers and SP2. TCRdb reprocessed the UMI-ligation and nested PCR reads with MiXCR, giving one entry per CDR3 protein. Of 95,000 to 150,000 distinct CDR3 sequences in the sample, approximately 37% were seen once. The ends were cut back, 5 bases at V and 0 bases at J, with 7 bases in the middle. The CDR3 loop spans 13 amino acids. Per the germline V gene, CDR1 is SGHDT and CDR2 is YYEEEE.

The chain combines TRBV5-6 with TRBJ2-3; D call uncertain. This receptor was taken from a human donor in good health. Specimen: central memory CD4+ T cells from blood. This CDR3 is CASSQTSTDTQYF. DNA of the CDR3: TGTGCCAGCAGTCAGACTAGCACAGATACGCAGTATTTT.